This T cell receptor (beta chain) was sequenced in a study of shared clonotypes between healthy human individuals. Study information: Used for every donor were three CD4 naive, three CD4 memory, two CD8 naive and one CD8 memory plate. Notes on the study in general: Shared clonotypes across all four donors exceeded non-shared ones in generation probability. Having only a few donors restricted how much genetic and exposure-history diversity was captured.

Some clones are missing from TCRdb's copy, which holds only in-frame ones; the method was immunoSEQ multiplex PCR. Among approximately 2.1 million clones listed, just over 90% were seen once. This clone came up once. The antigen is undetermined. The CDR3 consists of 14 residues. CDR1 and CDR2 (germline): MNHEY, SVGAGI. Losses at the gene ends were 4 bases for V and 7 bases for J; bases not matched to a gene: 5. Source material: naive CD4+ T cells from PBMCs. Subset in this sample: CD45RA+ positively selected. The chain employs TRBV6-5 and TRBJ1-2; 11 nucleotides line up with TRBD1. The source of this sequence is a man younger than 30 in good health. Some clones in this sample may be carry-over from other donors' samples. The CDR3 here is CASSLGQGATGYTF. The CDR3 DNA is TGTGCCAGCAGTTTAGGACAGGGGGCTACTGGCTACACCTTC.